This T cell receptor beta chain stems from a study of control samples from healthy donors and cancer patients. The germline V gene has CDR1 LGHNA and CDR2 YSLEER. CDR3 length: 15 residues. V lost 0 bases to trimming and J lost 4 bases, with 12 bases between them. TCRdb keeps only in-frame clones here, not all; method: immunoSEQ multiplex PCR. The profile shows about 140,000 clones, under 95% of them singletons. The sequenced sample was blood. This receptor was identified in a man between 40 and 49 years old in good health. The chain combines TRBV4-3 with TRBJ1-2; no clear D. The CDR3 spells CASSQDRGTIYGYTF. DNA for the CDR3: TGCGCCAGCAGCCAAGATCGGGGTACTATCTATGGCTACACCTTC.